This T cell receptor beta chain was identified during a study of neurological immune-mediated disorders. This clonotype came up many times. TCRdb reanalysed the 5' RACE reads using MiXCR and keeps one entry per CDR3 protein. The data contain around 50,000 distinct CDR3 sequences, roughly 3.5% of them singletons. The CDR3 length is 15 residues. From germline, CDR1 is SGHDT and CDR2 YYEEEE. With 1 base removed from V and 6 bases from J, the gap between germline ends came to 14 bases. Sequencing used PBMCs. This rearrangement joins TRBV5-6 to TRBJ2-1; D is possibly TRBD1 or TRBD2 (6 bases each). The source is a woman in her thirties with multiple sclerosis. CDR3 residues: CASSLPGGAGNEQFF. CDR3 bases: TGTGCCAGCAGCTTGCCCGGGGGCGCGGGCAATGAGCAGTTCTTC. The whole variable domain, remainder taken from reference TRBV5-6 and TRBJ2-1, is DAGVTQSPTHLIKTRGQQVTLRCSPKSGHDTVSWYQQALGQGPQFIFQYYEEEERQRGNFPDRFSGHQFPNYSSELNVNALLLGDSALYLCASSLPGGAGNEQFFGPGTRLTVL.